The sequence of this TCR beta chain was determined in a study of T cells in Graves' hyperthyroidism and ophthalmopathy. Notes on the study in general: Ophthalmopathy stood apart from stable hyperthyroidism in a 13 V-J model. Researchers found most expanded thyroid clonotypes above 0.001 in blood as well.

This clonotype was counted only a few times. Its antigen is currently unknown. Germline lookup yields CDR1 SGHTA and CDR2 FQGNSA. V lost 2 bases to trimming and J lost 7 bases, with 9 bases between them. This CDR3 is 12 amino acids long. Patients having uncontrolled infection, another autoimmune disease, pregnancy or lactation were not included. Diagnoses were made from clinical symptoms, serum measures (thyroxine and TRAb), thyroid ultrasound and orbital computed tomography. RNA transcripts provided the source from which TCR beta CDR3 regions were amplified. HTBI primers were the set used in a first-round RT-PCR of the TCR CDR3. TCRdb ran MiXCR on the multiplex PCR reads and lists one entry per CDR3 protein. The repertoire has approximately 510,000 distinct CDR3 sequences, about 46% of them found once; the top ten carry about two fifths.

This TCR was sampled from an adult woman with Graves' disease, either hyperthyroidism or ophthalmopathy (not recorded which). The V call is TRBV7-2, the J call TRBJ2-7; D remains ambiguous. Sequencing used peripheral blood or thyroid tissue (not recorded which). This CDR3 reads CASSLLRDEQYF. CDR3 in DNA: TGTGCCAGCAGCTTACTTCGTGATGAGCAGTACTTC.